Here is one TCR beta chain with its context. As yet, its antigen is unknown. Trimming at V came to 1 base and at J to 3 bases, leaving 5 bases not matched to a gene. The CDR3 is 15 amino acids. In germline, CDR1 is MGHRA, CDR2 YSYEKL. Amplification used 60 Vbeta primers and 13 Jbeta primers. Assay: immunoSEQ multiplex PCR; the TCRdb copy retains only in-frame clones and omits some. Counted here are around 33,000 clones, roughly 90% occurring once; the ten biggest clones make up roughly 2.5%. The sample originates from a study of cytomegalovirus exposure and HLA in healthy donors. Findings and caveats of the study: Some segments of the V type, notably TRBV6-2 and TRBV6-3, were excluded as indistinguishable. Data from an earlier analysis indicated that most TCR beta V segments were productive either about 87% or about 30% of the time. Later on, an analysis showed TCR association rates differing by HLA locus, with DRB1 the most and HLA-C the fewest.

Source material: PBMCs. The V and J genes are TRBV4-1 and TRBJ2-7, with 8 bases fitting TRBD1. The clonotype originates from a woman under 30 in good health and CMV-seronegative. The DNA for the CDR3 is TGCGCCAGCAGCCAAGCACAGGGGGTTGTCTACGAGCAGTACTTC. Its translation is CASSQAQGVVYEQYF.